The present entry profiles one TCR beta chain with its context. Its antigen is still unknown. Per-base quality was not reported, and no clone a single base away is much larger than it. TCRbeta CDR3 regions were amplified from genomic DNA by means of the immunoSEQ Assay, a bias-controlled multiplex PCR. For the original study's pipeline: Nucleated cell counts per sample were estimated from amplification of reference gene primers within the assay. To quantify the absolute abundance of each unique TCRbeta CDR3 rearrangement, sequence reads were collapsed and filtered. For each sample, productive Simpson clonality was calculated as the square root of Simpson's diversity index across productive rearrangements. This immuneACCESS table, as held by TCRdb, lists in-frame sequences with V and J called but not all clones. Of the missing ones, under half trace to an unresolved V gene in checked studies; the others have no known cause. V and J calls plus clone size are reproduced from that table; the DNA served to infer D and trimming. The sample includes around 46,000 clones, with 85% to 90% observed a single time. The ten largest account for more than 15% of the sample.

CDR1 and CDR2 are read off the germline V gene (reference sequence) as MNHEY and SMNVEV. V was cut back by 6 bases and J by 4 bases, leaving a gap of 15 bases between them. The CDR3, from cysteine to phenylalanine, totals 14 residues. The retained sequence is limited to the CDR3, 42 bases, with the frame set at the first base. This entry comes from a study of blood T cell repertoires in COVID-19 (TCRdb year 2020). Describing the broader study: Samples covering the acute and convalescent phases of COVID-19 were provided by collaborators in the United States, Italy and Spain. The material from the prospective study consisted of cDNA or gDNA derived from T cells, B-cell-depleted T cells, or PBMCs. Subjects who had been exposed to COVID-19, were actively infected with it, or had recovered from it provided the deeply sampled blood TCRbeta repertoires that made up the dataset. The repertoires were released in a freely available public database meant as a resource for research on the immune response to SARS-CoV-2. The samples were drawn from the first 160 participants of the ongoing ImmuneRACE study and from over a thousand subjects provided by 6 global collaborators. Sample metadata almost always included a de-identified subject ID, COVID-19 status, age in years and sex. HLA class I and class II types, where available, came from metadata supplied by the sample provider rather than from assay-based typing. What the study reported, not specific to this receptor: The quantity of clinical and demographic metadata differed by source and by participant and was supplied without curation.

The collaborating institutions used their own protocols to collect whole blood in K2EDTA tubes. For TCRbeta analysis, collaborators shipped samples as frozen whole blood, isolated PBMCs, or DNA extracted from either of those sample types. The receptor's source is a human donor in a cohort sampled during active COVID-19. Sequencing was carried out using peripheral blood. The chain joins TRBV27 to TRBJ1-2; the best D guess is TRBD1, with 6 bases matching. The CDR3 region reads CASSRGGRGYGYTF. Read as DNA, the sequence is TGTGCCAGCAGCCGGGGGGGGCGGGGCTATGGCTACACCTTC.